One sample yielded the 15 T cell receptor beta chains listed below, sequenced in a study of CD8+ T cells in alopecia areata. The sample's treatment: oral pan-JAK inhibitor, 5-10 mg twice daily. Reverse transcribed after extraction, RNA yielded cDNA as the sequencing template. The assay was immunoSEQ multiplex PCR, and TCRdb's table has in-frame clones only and misses some. The sample has 150,000 to 200,000 clones, 45% to 75% seen once. This specimen consisted of CD4+ T cells sorted from blood, obtained at week 4, from a patient treated with tofacitinib. All receptors derive from a human donor with alopecia areata.

The rearrangement joins TRBV30 to TRBJ2-1; 8 nucleotides match TRBD1. Per germline, CDR1 GTSNPN and CDR2 SVGIG (reference sequence). V dropped 1 base and J dropped 4; count of bases not matched to a gene: 9. The CDR3 has 16 amino acids. CDR3 in amino acids: CAWSGTYRGFYNEQFF. The CDR3 DNA reads TGTGCCTGGAGTGGGACCTACAGGGGGTTTTACAATGAGCAGTTCTTC.

This chain joins TRBV29-1 and TRBJ2-1, with D tentatively TRBD1 (6 bases). The ends were cut back, 8 bases at V and 2 bases at J, with 10 bases in the middle. CDR3 length: 12 residues. CDR1 is SQVTM, CDR2 ANQGSEA, per germline. CDR3 protein: CSTGTPYNEQFF. CDR3 nucleotides: TGCAGCACAGGGACACCCTACAATGAGCAGTTCTTC.

The V and J genes are TRBV5-1 and TRBJ1-2; weak D call: TRBD1 (6 bases). Trimming removed 4 bases from V and 8 bases from J, with 21 bases in between. The CDR3 sequence is 15 residues long. CDR1 and CDR2 (germline): SGHRS, YFSETQ. DNA of the CDR3: TGCGCCAGCAGCCCAGAGCCAGGGGATGGAGTCGGCTACACCTTC. Its protein is CASSPEPGDGVGYTF.

Only one count was recorded for this clone. Other nucleotide sequences in the sample specify the same CDR3. The V call is TRBV2, the J call TRBJ2-5; no clear D gene. The CDR3 length is 11 residues. Trimming took off 4 bases at V and 2 bases at J, with 2 bases between the two ends. Germline lookup yields CDR1 SNHLY and CDR2 FYNNEI. The CDR3 bases are TGTGCCAGCAGTGTGCAAGAGACCCAGTACTTC. Protein product: CASSVQETQYF.

At least ten counts were recorded for this clone. This rearrangement joins TRBV19 to TRBJ1-1, with 8 bases identical to TRBD1. Per the germline V gene, CDR1 is LNHDA and CDR2 is SQIVND (reference sequence). V shed 3 bases, J shed 4 bases, and the junction held 13 bases outside the gene matches. The CDR3 length is 17 residues. The CDR3 reads CASSMVGQGRGGTEAFF. CDR3 coding DNA: TGTGCCAGTAGTATGGTTGGACAGGGCCGGGGAGGCACTGAAGCTTTCTTT.

The J gene is TRBJ2-2, the V gene TRBV29-1; D uncertain. The CDR3 runs to 13 residues. V lost 2 bases, J lost 4 bases, and 8 bases lay in between. CDR1 is SQVTM and CDR2 is ANQGSEA in the germline V gene. The CDR3 loop reads CSVELGGTGELFF. The CDR3 DNA is TGCAGCGTTGAACTGGGCGGCACCGGGGAGCTGTTTTTT.

This clone was counted between two and nine times. The V call is TRBV18, the J call TRBJ2-7; TRBD1 or TRBD2 may be the D gene (5 bases each). CDR1 and CDR2 (germline): KGHSH, LQKENI. The V end lost 0 bases, the J end lost 4 bases, and 13 bases lay between the germline ends. There are 15 residues in the CDR3. The DNA of the CDR3 is TGTGCCAGCTCACCACCGGGGGTAGGATGGTACGAGCAGTACTTC. This gives the protein CASSPPGVGWYEQYF.

This clone was detected a few times. V usage is TRBV19 and J usage is TRBJ1-1; 9 bases align to TRBD1. The germline gives CDR1 LNHDA, CDR2 SQIVND (reference sequence). The CDR3 covers 15 residues. After removal of 3 bases from V and 5 bases from J, the junction contained 7 bases not matched to a gene. For the CDR3, the DNA is TGTGCCAGTAGTATGGTGGGACAGGGCAGGACTGAAGCTTTCTTT. This sequence encodes CASSMVGQGRTEAFF.

The rearrangement joins TRBV30 to TRBJ2-1; D gene uncertain. The CDR3 has 14 amino acids. From germline, CDR1 is GTSNPN and CDR2 SVGIG (reference sequence). V lost 2 bases and J 7 bases, leaving 15 bases between the germline ends. The CDR3 loop is CAWSKLGLENEQFF. The CDR3 bases are TGTGCCTGGAGTAAGTTAGGGCTGGAAAATGAGCAGTTCTTC.

The table lists this clone with a few counts. The rearrangement joins TRBV2 to TRBJ2-3; 7 bases fit TRBD2. Germline trimming cut 2 bases from V and 2 bases from J; bases unmatched to any gene: 4. CDR1 SNHLY and CDR2 FYNNEI come from the germline V gene. There are 15 residues in the CDR3. The CDR3 loop reads CASSEPSGITDTQYF. The CDR3 nucleotides read TGTGCCAGCAGTGAACCTAGCGGAATCACAGATACGCAGTATTTT.

In the case of this clone: A read error may produce the germline difference seen at one junction end. The rearrangement joins TRBV7-2 to TRBJ2-7, with D tentatively TRBD1 or TRBD2 (5 bases each). The CDR3 spans 13 residues. Germline V CDR1 and CDR2: SGHTA, FQGNSA. CDR3 sequence (DNA): TGTGCCAGCAGCTTAGACCCCAAGGGGACCCAGGGCTTC. Protein product: CASSLDPKGTQGF. Variable domain in full (rest from reference TRBV7-2 and TRBJ2-7): GAGVSQSPSNKVTEKGKDVELRCDPISGHTALYWYRQSLGQGLEFLIYFQGNSAPDKSGLPSDRFSAERTGGSVSTLTIQRTQQEDSAVYLCASSLDPKGTQGFGPGTRLTVT.

The V gene is TRBV28, the J gene TRBJ2-5; no clear D. V was cut by 4 bases and J by 1 base, with 7 bases left in between. CDR1 is MDHEN and CDR2 is SYDVKM in the germline V gene. The CDR3 extends over 13 amino acids. DNA for the CDR3: TGTGCCAGCAGTTCCGTCTTCCAAGAGACCCAGTACTTC. Protein: CASSSVFQETQYF.

This clone was detected only a few times. The V call is TRBV30, the J call TRBJ2-4; D is ambiguous. CDR1 is GTSNPN, CDR2 SVGIG, per germline (reference sequence). This CDR3 spans 18 amino acids. Trimming shortened V by 7 bases and J by 0 bases, and 25 bases separated the two germline ends. The CDR3 loop is CASASIRISDLAKNIQYF. CDR3 coding DNA: TGTGCCTCAGCTTCGATTCGGATCTCTGACCTAGCCAAAAACATTCAGTACTTC.

This clone was counted only a few times. This chain links TRBV29-1 with TRBJ1-6; tentatively, D is TRBD1 (5 bases). Trimming stripped 7 bases from V and 5 bases from J, with 15 bases between. Germline V lookup: CDR1 SQVTM, CDR2 ANQGSEA. The CDR3 has 14 amino acids. DNA for the CDR3: TGCAGCGCTGCCAGCAGGGCCGATAATTCACCCCTCCACTTT. This gives the protein CSAASRADNSPLHF.

The table lists this clone with a few counts. This chain links TRBV7-3 with TRBJ2-5; 8 bases are shared with TRBD2. The CDR3 sequence is 15 residues long. The germline CDR1 and CDR2 sequences are SGHTA and FQGTGA. Trimming cost V 3 bases and J 2 bases; bases outside gene matches: 5. CDR3 loop: CASSFGLAIQETQYF. The CDR3 coding sequence is TGTGCCAGCAGCTTTGGACTAGCTATTCAAGAGACCCAGTACTTC.